What follows describes a single T cell receptor beta chain. V was pared by 4 bases and J by 6 bases, with 15 bases between. Germline values: CDR1 MNHNS, CDR2 SASEGT. The CDR3 runs 15 residues. Negatively enriched CD4+ T cells were divided by CD45RA into naive and memory. Each cell subset's genomic DNA was divided evenly among several immunoSEQ plates. Method: immunoSEQ multiplex PCR; TCRdb's copy keeps in-frame clones and lacks some. The repertoire holds millions of clones, with 80% to 95% as singletons. This sample stems from a study of shared clonotypes between healthy human individuals. The TCR comes from a man aged 18 to 35 in good health. Some clones in this sample may be carry-over from other donors' samples. J is TRBJ1-4 and V is TRBV6-1; D remains ambiguous. Source material: naive CD4+ T cells from PBMCs. As to subset: CD45RA+ positively selected. CDR3 in DNA: TGTGCCAGCAGTGCATTCGGTGGGCTAGATGAAAAACTGTTTTTT. Protein product: CASSAFGGLDEKLFF.